This T cell receptor beta chain was sequenced for a study of cytomegalovirus exposure and HLA in healthy donors. Looking at the study overall: Findings of an earlier analysis included 117 million unique TCR beta sequences from 200 million or so T cells. Study observations and caveats: An analysis done earlier found most TCR beta V segments productive about 87% or about 30% of the time. HLA restriction was apparent for most CMV-associated TCR beta chains in a later analysis.

Amplification used 60 Vbeta primers and 13 Jbeta primers. Original methodology: A later analysis counted 80 million or so unique TCR beta chains, around 11 million shared. Profiling relied on immunoSEQ multiplex PCR, and the TCRdb table lists in-frame clones only, not all of them. V and J calls and clone size follow that table, whereas D and trimming were derived from the DNA. Of roughly 120,000 clones in the sample, approximately 80% were seen once. The V gene's germline CDR1 is SGHRS and CDR2 YFSETQ. The CDR3 has 16 amino acids. Trimming shortened V by 0 bases and J by 5 bases, and 15 bases separated the two germline ends. Concerning this clone: Antigen specificity is unknown.

This rearrangement joins TRBV5-1 to TRBJ2-1; D possibly corresponds to TRBD2 (6 bases). This clonotype was obtained from a woman aged 40 to 50 in good health and CMV-seropositive. Sequencing was carried out using PBMCs. The CDR3 sequence is CASSLGGLAKNNEQFF. As DNA, the CDR3 is TGCGCCAGCAGCTTGGGAGGTCTAGCGAAAAACAATGAGCAGTTCTTC.